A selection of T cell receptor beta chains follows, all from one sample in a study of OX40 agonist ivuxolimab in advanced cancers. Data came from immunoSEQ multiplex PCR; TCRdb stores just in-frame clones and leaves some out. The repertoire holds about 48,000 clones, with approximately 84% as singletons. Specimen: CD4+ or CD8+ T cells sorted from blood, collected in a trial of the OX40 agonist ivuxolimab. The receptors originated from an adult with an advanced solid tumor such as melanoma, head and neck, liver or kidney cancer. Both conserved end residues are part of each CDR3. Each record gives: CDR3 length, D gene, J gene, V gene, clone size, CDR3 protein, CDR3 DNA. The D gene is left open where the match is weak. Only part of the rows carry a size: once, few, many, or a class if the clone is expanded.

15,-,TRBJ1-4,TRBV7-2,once,CASSWKAGGGEKLFF,TGTGCCAGCAGCTGGAAAGCAGGCGGGGGGGAAAAACTGTTTTTT
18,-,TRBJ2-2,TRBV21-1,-,CASSRGSGTGIVTGELFF,TGTGCCAGCAGCAGGGGGAGTGGGACAGGGATTGTCACCGGGGAGCTGTTTTTT
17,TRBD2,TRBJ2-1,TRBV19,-,CASSSSPAGGTYNEQFF,TGTGCCAGTAGTTCCAGCCCCGCGGGGGGCACCTACAATGAGCAGTTCTTC
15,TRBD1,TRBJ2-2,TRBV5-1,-,CASSLAGTGTGELFF,TGCGCCAGCAGCTTGGCCGGGACAGGGACCGGGGAGCTGTTTTTT
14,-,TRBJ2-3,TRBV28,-,CASTDRRLTDTQYF,TGTGCCAGCACCGACAGGAGACTCACAGATACGCAGTATTTT
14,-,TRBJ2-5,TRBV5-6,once,CASTAWGRGETQYF,TGTGCCAGCACCGCGTGGGGAAGGGGAGAGACCCAGTACTTC
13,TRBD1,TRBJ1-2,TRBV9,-,CASSRQGEYGYTF,TGTGCCAGCAGTCGACAGGGTGAATATGGCTACACCTTC
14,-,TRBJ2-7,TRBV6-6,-,CASRDSIPSYEQYF,TGTGCCAGCAGGGACTCTATCCCCTCCTACGAGCAGTACTTC
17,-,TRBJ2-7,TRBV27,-,CASRTKGRLLNSYEQYF,TGTGCCAGCAGAACCAAGGGGCGCCTGCTAAACTCCTACGAGCAGTACTTC
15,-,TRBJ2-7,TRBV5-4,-,CASSLGGGLSYEQYF,TGTGCCAGCAGCTTGGGGGGCGGATTGTCCTACGAGCAGTACTTC
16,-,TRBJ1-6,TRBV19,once,CASSAVFGGLHSPLHF,TGTGCCAGTAGTGCCGTATTTGGGGGCCTCCATTCACCCCTCCACTTT
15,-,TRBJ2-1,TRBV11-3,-,CASSFTFSSYNEQFF,TGTGCCAGCAGCTTCACCTTTAGCTCCTACAATGAGCAGTTCTTC
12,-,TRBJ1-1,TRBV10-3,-,CAIKGRNTEAFF,TGTGCCATCAAAGGGCGGAACACTGAAGCTTTCTTT
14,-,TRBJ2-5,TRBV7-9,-,CASSLGRAQETQYF,TGTGCCAGCAGCTTAGGTAGGGCCCAAGAGACCCAGTACTTC
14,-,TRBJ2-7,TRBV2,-,CASRDGSYSYEQYF,TGTGCCAGCAGAGACGGGTCATACTCCTACGAGCAGTACTTC
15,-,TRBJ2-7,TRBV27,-,CASSLEGAFHHEQYF,TGTGCCAGCAGTTTGGAGGGGGCATTTCACCACGAGCAGTACTTC
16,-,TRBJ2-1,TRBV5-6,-,CASSYPAGSSYNEQFF,TGTGCCAGCAGCTATCCGGCGGGCAGCTCCTACAATGAGCAGTTCTTC
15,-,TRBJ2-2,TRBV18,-,CASSPPDLYTGELFF,TGTGCCAGCTCACCCCCGGACTTATACACCGGGGAGCTGTTTTTT
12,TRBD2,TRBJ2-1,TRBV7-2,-,CASSLHGLAYFF,TGTGCCAGCAGCTTACACGGACTAGCTTACTTCTTC
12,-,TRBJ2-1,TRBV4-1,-,CASSQIAGAQFF,TGCGCCAGCAGCCAAATCGCGGGGGCGCAGTTCTTC
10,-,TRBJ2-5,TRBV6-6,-,CASKSVAQYF,TGTGCCAGCAAGAGCGTGGCCCAGTACTTC
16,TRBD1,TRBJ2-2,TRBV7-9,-,CASSLGGQGDTGELFF,TGTGCCAGCAGCTTAGGGGGACAGGGGGACACCGGGGAGCTGTTTTTT
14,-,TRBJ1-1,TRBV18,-,CASSPRAGNTEAFF,TGTGCCAGCTCACCACGGGCAGGGAACACTGAAGCTTTCTTT
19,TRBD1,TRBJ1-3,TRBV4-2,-,CASSQENYRGGSSGNTIYF,TGTGCCAGCAGCCAAGAAAATTACAGGGGAGGGAGCTCTGGAAACACCATATATTTT
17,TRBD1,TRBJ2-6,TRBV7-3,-,CASSSGQGAPGANVLTF,TGTGCCAGCAGCTCCGGACAGGGGGCGCCGGGGGCCAACGTCCTGACTTTC
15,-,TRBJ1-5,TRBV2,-,CASSADQISNQPQHF,TGTGCCAGCAGTGCGGATCAGATTAGCAATCAGCCCCAGCATTTT
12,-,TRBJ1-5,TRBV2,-,CASSETLGPQHF,TGTGCCAGCAGTGAGACCTTGGGGCCCCAGCATTTT
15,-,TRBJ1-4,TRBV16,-,CASSQSGTTDEKLFF,TGTGCCAGCAGCCAATCGGGGACGACAGATGAAAAACTGTTTTTT
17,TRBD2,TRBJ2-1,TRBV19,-,CASSTRTSGKFYNEQFF,TGTGCCAGTAGTACAAGGACTAGCGGAAAATTCTACAATGAGCAGTTCTTC